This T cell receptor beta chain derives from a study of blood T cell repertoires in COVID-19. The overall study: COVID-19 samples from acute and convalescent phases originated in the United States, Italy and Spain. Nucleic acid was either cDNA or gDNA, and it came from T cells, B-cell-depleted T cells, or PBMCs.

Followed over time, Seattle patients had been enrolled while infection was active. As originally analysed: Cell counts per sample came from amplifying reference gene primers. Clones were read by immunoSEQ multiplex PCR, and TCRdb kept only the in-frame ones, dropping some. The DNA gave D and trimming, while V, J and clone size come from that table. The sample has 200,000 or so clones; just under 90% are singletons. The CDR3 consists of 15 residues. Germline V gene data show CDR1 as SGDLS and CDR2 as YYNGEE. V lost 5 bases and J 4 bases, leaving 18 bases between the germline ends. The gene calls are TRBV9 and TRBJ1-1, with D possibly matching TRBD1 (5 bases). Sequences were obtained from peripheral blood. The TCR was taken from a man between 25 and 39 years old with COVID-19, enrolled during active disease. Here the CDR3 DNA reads TGTGCCAGCAGGCTTATAGGGGTGGCGAGCACTGAAGCTTTCTTT. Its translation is CASRLIGVASTEAFF. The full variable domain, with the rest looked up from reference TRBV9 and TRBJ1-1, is DSGVTQTPKHLITATGQRVTLRCSPRSGDLSVYWYQQSLDQGLQFLIQYYNGEERAKGNILERFSAQQFPDLHSELNLSSLELGDSALYFCASRLIGVASTEAFFGQGTRLTVV.